This TCR beta chain is drawn from a study of Ad26.COV2.S vaccination and SARS-CoV-2 variants. The study, taken as a whole, reports: Researchers reported similar non-spike TCR breadth in vaccine and placebo recipients.

TCRdb's copy holds only in-frame clones and misses some; the assay was immunoSEQ multiplex PCR. The data show a few hundred thousand clones, 92% seen once. Treatment described: roughly 20 received Ad26.COV2.S at low or high dose, single or two shots; 5 received placebo; per-sample allocation not given. Day 63 after the first vaccine or placebo injection was the time point for sampling. Within Boston, the person who donated was an adult of 18-55 years. Of note for this clone: The target antigen is unknown.

This receptor was identified in a person between 18 and 59 years old who received the Ad26.COV2.S COVID-19 vaccine or a placebo. The starting material was peripheral blood, obtained in a trial of Ad26.COV2.S vaccine versus placebo.

The CDR3 reads CSVEDLAGAGANVLTF. The DNA of the CDR3 is TGCAGCGTTGAAGATCTCGCAGGGGCCGGGGCCAACGTCCTGACTTTC. This sequence joins TRBV29-1 and TRBJ2-6, with D perhaps TRBD1 (6 bases). Per the germline V gene, CDR1 is SQVTM and CDR2 is ANQGSEA. The CDR3 has 16 residues. V was clipped by 0 bases and J by 4 bases, with 13 bases between them.